A selection of T cell receptor beta chains follows, all from one sample in a study of cytomegalovirus exposure and HLA in healthy donors. Using immunoSEQ multiplex PCR, the repertoire was profiled, and TCRdb retains in-frame clones only, with some absent. The sample carries approximately 89,000 clones, approximately 65% recorded once. Material: PBMCs. These receptors were collected from a woman aged 25 to 39 in good health and CMV-seropositive. CDR3s include the opening cysteine and the closing phenylalanine or tryptophan. Fields, in order: V gene, clone size, D gene, J gene, CDR3 DNA, CDR3 protein. D genes are given only for firm matches. Clone size is not always given. Where it is, it says once, few, many or a class for expanded clones.

v_gene: TRBV27; abundance: .; d_gene: .; j_gene: TRBJ2-3; CDR3nt: TGTGCCCGCAGTTTAACGCCACACACAGATACGCAGTATTTT; CDR3aa: CARSLTPHTDTQYF
v_gene: TRBV23-1; abundance: few; d_gene: .; j_gene: TRBJ2-1; CDR3nt: TGCGCCAGCAGTCCCCCTGAGAGGGGGGAGCAGTTCTTC; CDR3aa: CASSPPERGEQFF
v_gene: TRBV6-5; abundance: .; d_gene: .; j_gene: TRBJ2-1; CDR3nt: TGTGCCAGCAGTTACGCGAACAGTGAGCAGTTCTTC; CDR3aa: CASSYANSEQFF
v_gene: TRBV7-2; abundance: few; d_gene: .; j_gene: TRBJ1-2; CDR3nt: TGTGCCAGCAGCTTGGGAGGGGGCTATGGCTACACCTTC; CDR3aa: CASSLGGGYGYTF
v_gene: TRBV27; abundance: .; d_gene: TRBD1; j_gene: TRBJ1-2; CDR3nt: TGTGCCAGCAGTTTCTTGACAGGGCTTACTGATTTCGGGGGCTACACCTTC; CDR3aa: CASSFLTGLTDFGGYTF
v_gene: TRBV6-6; abundance: .; d_gene: .; j_gene: TRBJ2-7; CDR3nt: TGTGCCAGCAGTTACTCGCCGGTTAACGAGCAGTACTTC; CDR3aa: CASSYSPVNEQYF
v_gene: TRBV18; abundance: .; d_gene: TRBD1; j_gene: TRBJ2-1; CDR3nt: TGTGCCAGCTCACCTGGGACAGGGGACGACAATGAGCAGTTCTTC; CDR3aa: CASSPGTGDDNEQFF
v_gene: TRBV7-5; abundance: .; d_gene: .; j_gene: TRBJ2-3; CDR3nt: TGTGTCAGAAGAGCTACCGGGACTAGCGGGGGGGCAATCACAGATACGCAGTATTTT; CDR3aa: CVRRATGTSGGAITDTQYF
v_gene: TRBV10-1; abundance: .; d_gene: .; j_gene: TRBJ2-2; CDR3nt: TGCGCCAGCAGTAGGGACACTAACACCGGGGAGCTGTTTTTT; CDR3aa: CASSRDTNTGELFF
v_gene: TRBV7-9; abundance: .; d_gene: TRBD1; j_gene: TRBJ1-1; CDR3nt: TGTGCCAGCGCCGGACAGGGGAACACTGAAGCTTTCTTT; CDR3aa: CASAGQGNTEAFF
v_gene: TRBV19; abundance: once; d_gene: .; j_gene: TRBJ1-2; CDR3nt: TGTGCCAGCCTAGGGGGTATTCCGGGCCAATTTATCTATGGCTACACCTTC; CDR3aa: CASLGGIPGQFIYGYTF